One sample yielded the 15 T cell receptor beta chains listed below, sequenced in a study of shared clonotypes between healthy human individuals. TCRdb's table, derived via immunoSEQ multiplex PCR, lists solely in-frame clones and lacks some. The sample has about 600,000 clones, more than 95% seen once; the top ten hold 0.045% to 0.06%. The sample consisted of naive CD4+ T cells sorted from blood. Sample subset: CD45RA+ positively selected. The receptors come from a woman in her twenties or thirties in good health.

This sequence joins TRBV6-6 and TRBJ2-5; the D gene is possibly TRBD1 (7 bases). The assigned J gene may be wrong: the sequence end matches TRBJ2-7 better. Germline V gives CDR1 MNHNY, CDR2 SVGAGI (reference sequence). The CDR3 sequence is 13 residues long. CDR3 amino acids: CASRRGQSYEQYF. CDR3 DNA sequence: TGTGCCAGCCGGCGGGGACAGAGCTACGAGCAGTACTTC.

This chain connects TRBV2 to TRBJ1-3, with unresolved D. Germline V gene sequence: CDR1 SNHLY, CDR2 FYNNEI. This CDR3 is built from 10 residues. Trimming left V 9 bases short and J 4 bases short, with 4 bases between. DNA of the CDR3: TGTGCCAGGTGGGGAAACACCATATATTTT. It specifies CARWGNTIYF.

The chain uses TRBV13 and TRBJ1-3, with no clear D. The CDR3 totals 17 residues. V shed 2 bases and J shed 0 bases, with 14 bases lying between them. The V gene's germline CDR1 is PRHDT and CDR2 FYEKMQ (reference sequence). CDR3 residues: CASSLSRVGASGNTIYF. CDR3 nucleotides: TGTGCCAGCAGCTTAAGTAGAGTCGGAGCCTCTGGAAACACCATATATTTT.

The chain is built from TRBV7-9 and TRBJ2-5, with D possibly TRBD2 on 6 matching bases. The germline V gene encodes CDR1 SEHNR and CDR2 FQNEAQ (reference sequence). Trimming shortened V by 5 bases and J by 5 bases, and 18 bases separated the two germline ends. The CDR3 contains 15 residues. DNA for the CDR3: TGTGCCAGCAGCCGAACGACTAGTGGTTATGAGACCCAGTACTTC. Translation: CASSRTTSGYETQYF.

This chain joins TRBV11-2 and TRBJ2-3, with D possibly TRBD2 on 6 matching bases. The V gene's germline CDR1 is SGHAT and CDR2 FQNNGV. The ends were cut back, 7 bases at V and 4 bases at J, with 12 bases in the middle. This CDR3 contains 13 residues. Written as DNA, the CDR3 is TGTGCCAGCACCCGACTAGACGCAGATACGCAGTATTTT. This codes for CASTRLDADTQYF.

This clone was counted once. J is TRBJ2-7 and V is TRBV19; 8 positions agree with TRBD2. V shed 5 bases, J shed 5 bases, and the junction held 14 bases outside the gene matches. Germline V gives CDR1 LNHDA, CDR2 SQIVND (reference sequence). The CDR3 sequence is 16 residues long. The CDR3 region is CASSSSQAGAGDEQYF. CDR3 nucleotide sequence: TGTGCCAGTAGTTCCAGTCAAGCGGGGGCAGGCGACGAGCAGTACTTC.

The chain links TRBV18 to TRBJ2-1; 7 bases match TRBD2. Germline V gives CDR1 KGHSH, CDR2 LQKENI. The CDR3 covers 15 residues. The junction had 8 bases not matched to a gene; V was cut back by 4 bases and J by 5 bases. CDR3 bases: TGTGCCAGCTCACTTAGACTAGCTGCTGACAATGAGCAGTTCTTC. Encoded protein: CASSLRLAADNEQFF.

This clone was recorded only once. The J gene is TRBJ2-5, the V gene TRBV27; D may be TRBD2 (6 bases). This CDR3 is 12 amino acids long. Germline CDR1 and CDR2: MNHEY and SMNVEV (reference sequence). V lost 3 bases and J 9 bases, leaving 11 bases between the germline ends. The CDR3 reads CASSFPGGAQYF. In DNA form, the CDR3 reads TGTGCCAGCAGTTTCCCCGGGGGAGCCCAGTACTTC.

J is TRBJ1-1 and V is TRBV19, with D unclear. Germline-derived CDR1 and CDR2 are LNHDA and SQIVND (reference sequence). V was trimmed by 5 bases and J by 1 base, leaving 2 bases between them. CDR3 size: 11 residues. The CDR3 DNA follows: TGTGCCAGTAGTCAGAACACTGAAGCTTTCTTT. Translation: CASSQNTEAFF.

In this sample, this clone turned up once. The genes are TRBV7-2 and TRBJ2-3; no clear D. The V gene's germline CDR1 is SGHTA and CDR2 FQGNSA. V was cut by 2 bases and J by 0 bases, with 6 bases left in between. The CDR3 consists of 14 residues. CDR3 region: CASSLRASTDTQYF. CDR3 DNA sequence: TGTGCCAGCAGCTTACGGGCAAGCACAGATACGCAGTATTTT. Combining the CDR3 with reference TRBV7-2 and TRBJ2-3 gives the whole variable domain GAGVSQSPSNKVTEKGKDVELRCDPISGHTALYWYRQSLGQGLEFLIYFQGNSAPDKSGLPSDRFSAERTGGSVSTLTIQRTQQEDSAVYLCASSLRASTDTQYFGPGTRLTVL.

The V gene is TRBV23-1, the J gene TRBJ1-5, with D tentatively TRBD1 (5 bases). TRBV23-1 is classed as an ORF, of uncertain function. V lost 1 base and J 5 bases, leaving 9 bases between the germline ends. CDR3 size: 14 residues. CDR3 bases: TGCGCCAGCAGTCAATTTATGGGGGATCAGCCCCAGCATTTT. This gives the protein CASSQFMGDQPQHF.

The chain joins TRBV5-1 to TRBJ2-2; 8 positions match TRBD2. CDR3 length: 17 residues. The V gene's germline CDR1 is SGHRS and CDR2 YFSETQ. J lost 4 bases, V lost 0 bases, and 8 bases had no gene match. The CDR3 here is CASSLVFSGGPTGELFF. The CDR3 nucleotides read TGCGCCAGCAGCTTGGTATTTTCGGGAGGGCCCACCGGGGAGCTGTTTTTT.

The chain employs TRBV6-1 and TRBJ2-7, with 9 bases identical to TRBD1. CDR1 MNHNS and CDR2 SASEGT come from the germline V gene. Trimming took 3 bases from V and 3 from J; bases not matched to a gene: 12. The CDR3 has 17 residues. This CDR3 is CASSEHPGQGAGYEQYF. DNA of the CDR3: TGTGCCAGCAGTGAGCACCCGGGACAGGGAGCTGGCTACGAGCAGTACTTC.

The genes are TRBV5-5 and TRBJ2-2, with D possibly called TRBD1 or TRBD2 (6 bases each). The CDR3 covers 15 residues. Germline CDR1 is SGHKS and CDR2 is YYEKEE (reference sequence). Trimming took 1 base from V and 6 from J, leaving 13 bases between them. DNA for the CDR3: TGTGCCAGCAGCTTGACGGGGGCGCATTCCGGGGAGCTGTTTTTT. As protein: CASSLTGAHSGELFF.

Concerning this clone: At one boundary the junction diverges from the germline segment, which might be a read error. The CDR3 DNA sequence: TGTGCCAGCTCACCGGGACAGGGCAAGATCTTC. It translates to CASSPGQGKIF. The J gene is TRBJ2-1, the V gene TRBV18; 9 bases are a match to TRBD1. Germline CDR1 reads KGHSH; CDR2 reads LQKENI. CDR3 length: 11 amino acids.